This is a list of T cell receptor beta chains from one sample in a study of blood T cell repertoires in COVID-19. Measured with immunoSEQ multiplex PCR; TCRdb has only the in-frame clones, and not every one. Of roughly 78,000 clones in the sample, about 89% are singletons; the top ten hold roughly 2%. Sequencing used peripheral blood. These receptors were taken from a woman aged 60-75 years with acute or convalescent COVID-19. Both conserved end residues are trimmed from each CDR3. The order of the fields is J gene, V gene, CDR3 protein.

TRBJ1-2	TRBV7-2	ASSSKSGGQGGGYT
TRBJ1-5	TRBV27	ASRQGNSNQPQH
TRBJ1-2	TRBV2	ASSEGQNYGYT
TRBJ1-2	TRBV18	ASSMTGEFGYT
TRBJ2-7	TRBV27	ASSFRTESTYEQY
TRBJ1-3	TRBV28	ASSLVPPLTGTAGNTIY
TRBJ2-3	TRBV6-2/TRBV6-3	ASSGGTGIWDTQY
TRBJ2-3	TRBV7-3	ASSLGTDTQY
TRBJ1-1	TRBV23-1	ASSQSGERDYGNTEAF
TRBJ2-6	TRBV28	ASLPGGLGSGANVLT
TRBJ2-3	TRBV21-1	ASSKPLPQY
TRBJ2-5	TRBV7-7	ASSLTSGAPVAQY
TRBJ2-2	TRBV18	ASSPPPDLNTGELF
TRBJ2-7	TRBV30	AWSGGGYEQY
TRBJ2-1	TRBV7-9	ASSTLGLRSGEQF
TRBJ2-7	TRBV5-1	ASWEGLAGTYEQY
TRBJ1-2	TRBV6-5	ASSPSGAGEGYT
TRBJ1-1	TRBV6-6	ASSYGTLNTEAF
TRBJ1-6	TRBV7-2	ASSSTGVVSPLH
TRBJ2-2	TRBV11-2	ASITGTRNTGELF
TRBJ1-5	TRBV10-3	AISESFDSKYSNQPQH
TRBJ1-3	TRBV19	AGGTGGNTIY
TRBJ1-1	TRBV11-1	ASSELVRTENTEAF
TRBJ2-7	TRBV2	ASTFVQGSSYEQY
TRBJ2-3	TRBV4-3	ASSQDIGLAGGQTDTQY
TRBJ2-7	TRBV28	ASSLVQVGEQY